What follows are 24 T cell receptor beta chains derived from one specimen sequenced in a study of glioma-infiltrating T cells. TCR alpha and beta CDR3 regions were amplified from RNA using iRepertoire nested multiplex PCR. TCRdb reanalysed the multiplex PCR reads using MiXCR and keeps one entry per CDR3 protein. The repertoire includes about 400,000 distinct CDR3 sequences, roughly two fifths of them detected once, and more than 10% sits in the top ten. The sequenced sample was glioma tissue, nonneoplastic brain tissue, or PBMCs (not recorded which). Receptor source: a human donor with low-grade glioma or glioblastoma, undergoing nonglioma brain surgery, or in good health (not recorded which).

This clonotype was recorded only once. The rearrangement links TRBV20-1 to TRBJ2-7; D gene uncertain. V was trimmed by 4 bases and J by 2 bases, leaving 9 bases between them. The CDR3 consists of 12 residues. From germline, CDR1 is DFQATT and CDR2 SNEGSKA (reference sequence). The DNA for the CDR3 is TGCAGTGCTATTAGGCTTCCCTACGAGCAGTACTTC. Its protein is CSAIRLPYEQYF.

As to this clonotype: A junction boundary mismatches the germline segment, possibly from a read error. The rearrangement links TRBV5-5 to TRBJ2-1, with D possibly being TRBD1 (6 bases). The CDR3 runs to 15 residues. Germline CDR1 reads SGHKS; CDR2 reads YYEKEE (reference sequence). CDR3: CASSLESGAVNEQFF. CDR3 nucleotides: TGCGCCAGCAGCTTGGAGTCAGGGGCGGTCAATGAGCAGTTCTTC.

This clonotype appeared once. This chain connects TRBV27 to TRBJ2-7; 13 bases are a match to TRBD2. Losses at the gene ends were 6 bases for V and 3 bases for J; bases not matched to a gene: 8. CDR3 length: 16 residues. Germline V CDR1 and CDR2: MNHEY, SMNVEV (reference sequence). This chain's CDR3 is CASSSPRLAGGYEQYF. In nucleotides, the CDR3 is TGTGCCAGCAGCTCCCCTAGACTAGCGGGAGGCTACGAGCAGTACTTC.

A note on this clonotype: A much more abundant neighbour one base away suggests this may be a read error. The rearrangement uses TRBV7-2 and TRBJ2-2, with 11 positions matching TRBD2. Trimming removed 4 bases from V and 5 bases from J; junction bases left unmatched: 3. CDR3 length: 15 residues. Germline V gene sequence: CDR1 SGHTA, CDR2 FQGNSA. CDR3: CASSSRLAGTGELFF. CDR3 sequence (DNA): TGTGCCAGCAGCTCAAGACTAGCGGGAACCGGGGAGCTGTTTTTT.

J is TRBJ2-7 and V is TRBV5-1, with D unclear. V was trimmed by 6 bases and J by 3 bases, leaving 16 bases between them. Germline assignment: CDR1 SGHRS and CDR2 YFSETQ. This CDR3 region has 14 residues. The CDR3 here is CASKLRTENYEQYF. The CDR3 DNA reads TGCGCCAGCAAGTTGCGGACCGAGAACTACGAGCAGTACTTC.

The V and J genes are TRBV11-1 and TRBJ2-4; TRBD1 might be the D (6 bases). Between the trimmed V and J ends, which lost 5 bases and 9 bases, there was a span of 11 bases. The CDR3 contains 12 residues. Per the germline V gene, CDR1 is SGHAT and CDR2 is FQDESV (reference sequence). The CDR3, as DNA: TGTGCCAGCAGCCCCAGGGGAACCATTCAGTACTTC. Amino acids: CASSPRGTIQYF.

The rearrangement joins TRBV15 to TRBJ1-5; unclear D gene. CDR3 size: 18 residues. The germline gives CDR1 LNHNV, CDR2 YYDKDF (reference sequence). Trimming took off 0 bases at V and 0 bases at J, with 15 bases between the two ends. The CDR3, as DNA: TGTGCCACCAGCAGAGATCTTGGCAGCTACTATAGCAATCAGCCCCAGCATTTT. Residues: CATSRDLGSYYSNQPQHF.

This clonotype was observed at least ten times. This CDR3 reads CASSESRDRGPEEYF. In DNA form, the CDR3 reads TGTGCCAGCAGTGAAAGTCGGGACAGGGGTCCTGAAGAGTATTTT. V gene TRBV2 combines with J gene TRBJ2-3, with 10 bases lining up with TRBD1. Germline assignment: CDR1 SNHLY and CDR2 FYNNEI. J was trimmed by 13 bases and V by 2 bases; bases with no gene match: 12. This CDR3 is built from 15 residues.

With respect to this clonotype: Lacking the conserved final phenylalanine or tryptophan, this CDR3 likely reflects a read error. The CDR3 coding sequence is TGTGCCAGCAGCCAGGACAGGGTTGGCTACACCTTA. Protein product: CASSQDRVGYTL. The chain is built from TRBV28 and TRBJ1-2, with 8 bases aligning to TRBD1. The CDR3 is 12 residues long. V was clipped by 6 bases and J by 7 bases; unmatched bases: 4. Germline loops: CDR1 MDHEN, CDR2 SYDVKM.

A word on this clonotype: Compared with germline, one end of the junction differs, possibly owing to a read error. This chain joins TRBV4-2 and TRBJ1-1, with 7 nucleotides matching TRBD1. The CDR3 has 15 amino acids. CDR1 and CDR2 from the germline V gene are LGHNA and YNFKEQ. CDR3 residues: CASSQTGSLNTGAFF. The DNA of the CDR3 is TGTGCCAGCAGCCAGACAGGGAGTCTGAACACTGGAGCTTTCTTT.

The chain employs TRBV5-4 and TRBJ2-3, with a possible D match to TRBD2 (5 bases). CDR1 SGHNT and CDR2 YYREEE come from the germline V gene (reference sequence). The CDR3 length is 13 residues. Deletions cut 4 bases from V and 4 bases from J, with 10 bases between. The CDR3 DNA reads TGTGCCAGCAGCACCGACGGGGCAGATACGCAGTATTTT. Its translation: CASSTDGADTQYF.

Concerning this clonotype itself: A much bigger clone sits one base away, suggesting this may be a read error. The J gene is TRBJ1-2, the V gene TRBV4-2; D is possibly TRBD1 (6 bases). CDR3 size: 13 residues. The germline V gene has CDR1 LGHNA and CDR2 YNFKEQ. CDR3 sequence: CASDSGGGHGYPF. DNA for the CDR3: TGTGCCAGTGATTCGGGGGGGGGCCATGGCTACCCCTTC.

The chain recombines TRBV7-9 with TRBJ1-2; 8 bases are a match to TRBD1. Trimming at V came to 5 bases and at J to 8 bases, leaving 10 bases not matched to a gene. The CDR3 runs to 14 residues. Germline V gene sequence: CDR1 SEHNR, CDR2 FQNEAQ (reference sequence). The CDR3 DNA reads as TGTGCCAGCAGCCCTAGGGGGACAGGACTGGGCTACACCTTC. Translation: CASSPRGTGLGYTF.

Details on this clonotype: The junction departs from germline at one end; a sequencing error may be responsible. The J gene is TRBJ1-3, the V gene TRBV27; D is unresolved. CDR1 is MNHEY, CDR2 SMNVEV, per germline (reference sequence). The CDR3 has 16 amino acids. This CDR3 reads CASSRYSPRSGNAIYF. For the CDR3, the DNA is TGTGCCAGCAGTCGCTACAGCCCTCGCTCTGGAAACGCCATATATTTT.

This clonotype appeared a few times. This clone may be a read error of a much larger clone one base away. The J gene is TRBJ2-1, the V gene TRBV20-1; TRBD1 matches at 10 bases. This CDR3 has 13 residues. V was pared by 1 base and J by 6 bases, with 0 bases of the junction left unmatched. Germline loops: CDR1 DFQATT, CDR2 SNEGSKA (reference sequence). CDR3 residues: CSARGDRGNEQFF. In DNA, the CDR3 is TGCAGTGCTAGAGGGGACAGGGGCAATGAGCAGTTCTTC.

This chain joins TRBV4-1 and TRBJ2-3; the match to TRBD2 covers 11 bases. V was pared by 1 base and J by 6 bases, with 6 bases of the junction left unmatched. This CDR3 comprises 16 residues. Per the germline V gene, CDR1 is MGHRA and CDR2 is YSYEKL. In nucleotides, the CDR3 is TGCGCCAGCAGCCAAGGACCTAGCGGGAGGAGTGATACGCAGTATTTT. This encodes CASSQGPSGRSDTQYF.

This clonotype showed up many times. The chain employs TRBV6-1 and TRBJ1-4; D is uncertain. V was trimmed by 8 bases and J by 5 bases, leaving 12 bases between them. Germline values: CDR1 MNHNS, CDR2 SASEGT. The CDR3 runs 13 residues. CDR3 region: CASSTPENEKLFF. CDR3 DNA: TGTGCCAGCTCGACGCCCGAGAATGAAAAACTGTTTTTT.

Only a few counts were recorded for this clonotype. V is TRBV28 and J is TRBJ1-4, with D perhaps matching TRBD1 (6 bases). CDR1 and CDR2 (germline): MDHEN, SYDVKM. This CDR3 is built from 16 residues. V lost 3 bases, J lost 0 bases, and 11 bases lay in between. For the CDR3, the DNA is TGTGCCAGCAGTTTGGGGACACAAGCAACTAATGAAAAACTGTTTTTT. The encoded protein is CASSLGTQATNEKLFF.

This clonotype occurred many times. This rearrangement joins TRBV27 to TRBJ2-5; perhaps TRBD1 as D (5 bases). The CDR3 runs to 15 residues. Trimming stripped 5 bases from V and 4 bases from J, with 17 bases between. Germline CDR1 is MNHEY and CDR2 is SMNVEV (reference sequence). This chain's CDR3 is CASSPLQVWGETQYF. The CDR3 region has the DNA TGTGCCAGCAGTCCTTTACAGGTGTGGGGAGAGACCCAGTACTTC.

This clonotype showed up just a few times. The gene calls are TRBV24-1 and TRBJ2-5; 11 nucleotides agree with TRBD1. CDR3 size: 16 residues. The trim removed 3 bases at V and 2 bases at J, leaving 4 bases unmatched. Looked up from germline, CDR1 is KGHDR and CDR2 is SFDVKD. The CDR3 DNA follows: TGTGCCACCAGTGATCCCCGGGACAGGGGGCAAGAGACCCAGTACTTC. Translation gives CATSDPRDRGQETQYF.

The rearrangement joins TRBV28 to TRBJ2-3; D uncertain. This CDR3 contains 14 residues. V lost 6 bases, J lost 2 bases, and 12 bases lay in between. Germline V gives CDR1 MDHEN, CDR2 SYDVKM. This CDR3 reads CASSLGPHTDTQYF. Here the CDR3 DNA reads TGTGCCAGCAGCCTCGGGCCTCACACAGATACGCAGTATTTT.

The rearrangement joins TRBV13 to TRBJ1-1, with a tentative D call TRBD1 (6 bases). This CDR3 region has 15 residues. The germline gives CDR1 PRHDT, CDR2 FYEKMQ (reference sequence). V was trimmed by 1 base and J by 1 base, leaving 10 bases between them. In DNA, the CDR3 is TGTGCCAGCAGCTTAGTGGGGGGCCAGAACACTGAAGCTTTCTTT. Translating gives CASSLVGGQNTEAFF.

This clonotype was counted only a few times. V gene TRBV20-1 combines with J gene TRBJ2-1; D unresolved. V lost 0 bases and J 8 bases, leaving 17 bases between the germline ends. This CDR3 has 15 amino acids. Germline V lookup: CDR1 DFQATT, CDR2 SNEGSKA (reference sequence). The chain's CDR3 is CSARDYSVTRDEQFF. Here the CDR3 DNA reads TGCAGTGCTAGAGATTATTCAGTCACTCGGGATGAGCAGTTCTTC.

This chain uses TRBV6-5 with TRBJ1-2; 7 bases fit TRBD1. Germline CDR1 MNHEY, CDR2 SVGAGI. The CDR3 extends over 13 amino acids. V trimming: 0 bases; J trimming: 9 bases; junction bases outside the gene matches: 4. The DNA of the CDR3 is TGTGCCAGCAGTTACTCAGGGGGCGATTGCTACACCTTC. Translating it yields CASSYSGGDCYTF.